This is a list of T cell receptor beta chains from one sample in a study of shared clonotypes between healthy human individuals. Generated by immunoSEQ multiplex PCR, the TCRdb table keeps only in-frame clones and is missing some. The sample comprises around 370,000 clones, 95% to 97% of which are singletons, and 0.25% to 0.35% rests with the top ten. Input material: memory CD8+ T cells sorted from blood. These receptor sequences come from a man younger than 45 in good health. Both conserved end residues are part of each CDR3. The order of the fields is J gene, V gene, D gene, clone size, CDR3 protein, CDR3 DNA. The D gene is left open where the match is weak. The size of a clone is reported for some rows only, either as once, few or many, or as a class for expanded clones.

>TRBJ1-3|TRBV7-9|NA|once
CASSLYASSGNTIYF
TGTGCCAGCAGCTTATACGCAAGCTCTGGAAACACCATATATTTT
>TRBJ2-7|TRBV7-2|TRBD1|NA
CASSLRPGTGNYEQYF
TGTGCCAGCAGCTTGAGACCCGGGACAGGGAACTACGAGCAGTACTTC
>TRBJ2-5|TRBV14|TRBD2|NA
CASSQVLAARETQYF
TGTGCCAGCAGCCAAGTTCTAGCGGCGAGAGAGACCCAGTACTTC
>TRBJ2-2|TRBV1|NA|NA
CTSSQERERGGELFF
TGCACCAGCAGCCAGGAGCGGGAGAGGGGCGGGGAGCTGTTTTTT
>TRBJ1-2|TRBV6-6|TRBD1|NA
CASSYSTGRPYGYTF
TGTGCCAGCAGTTACTCGACAGGGCGCCCCTATGGCTACACCTTC
>TRBJ2-4|TRBV7-9|NA|NA
CASSSRDGHLGGYIQYF
TGTGCCAGCAGCTCCCGGGACGGACATCTCGGAGGGTACATTCAGTACTTC
>TRBJ1-1|TRBV2|NA|NA
CASSDVAGARGNTEAFF
TGTGCCAGCAGTGACGTCGCGGGGGCGCGGGGGAACACTGAAGCTTTCTTT
>TRBJ2-3|TRBV10-3|NA|NA
CAISIPLDPQYF
TGTGCCATCAGCATCCCCTTGGATCCGCAGTATTTT
>TRBJ2-5|TRBV28|NA|NA
CASNPVVVSETQYF
TGTGCCAGCAACCCCGTGGTAGTTTCAGAGACCCAGTACTTC
>TRBJ2-2|TRBV9|TRBD2|NA
CASSDSTSGRANTGELFF
TGTGCCAGCAGCGACTCGACTAGCGGGAGGGCGAACACCGGGGAGCTGTTTTTT
>TRBJ2-7|TRBV7-3|NA|NA
CASSLDPSYEQYF
TGTGCCAGCAGCTTAGACCCATCCTACGAGCAGTACTTC
>TRBJ1-2|TRBV9|NA|NA
CASSVGTNNYGYTF
TGTGCCAGCAGCGTAGGGACCAATAACTATGGCTACACCTTC
>TRBJ2-7|TRBV9|NA|NA
CASSVGPGYGEQYF
TGTGCCAGCAGCGTAGGTCCGGGATATGGCGAGCAGTACTTC
>TRBJ1-1|TRBV28|NA|NA
CASSLTGNTEAFF
TGTGCCAGCAGCCTCACAGGGAACACTGAAGCTTTCTTT
>TRBJ2-2|TRBV28|NA|NA
CASSLPGGDTGELFF
TGTGCCAGCAGTTTACCGGGGGGCGACACCGGGGAGCTGTTTTTT
>TRBJ2-4|TRBV27|NA|once
CASWALTKNIQYF
TGTGCCAGCTGGGCACTAACCAAAAACATTCAGTACTTC
>TRBJ2-1|TRBV12-5|TRBD2|NA
CASGEAASGIQFF
TGTGCTAGTGGTGAGGCCGCTAGCGGGATTCAGTTCTTC
>TRBJ2-2|TRBV18|NA|NA
CASSPGTGELFF
TGTGCCAGCTCACCGGGCACCGGGGAGCTGTTTTTT
>TRBJ2-7|TRBV5-1|TRBD1|NA
CASSLWGTGIVYEQYF
TGCGCCAGCAGCTTGTGGGGGACAGGGATTGTATACGAGCAGTACTTC
>TRBJ2-3|TRBV10-3|NA|NA
CAISGVLEGRADTQYF
TGTGCCATCAGTGGTGTTCTGGAGGGCCGGGCAGATACGCAGTATTTT
>TRBJ2-1|TRBV6-6|TRBD2|once
CASTSGGTRNEQFF
TGTGCCAGCACCTCGGGGGGTACAAGGAATGAGCAGTTCTTC
>TRBJ2-2|TRBV5-4|TRBD1|once
CASSLGTGTPGELFF
TGTGCCAGCAGCTTGGGGACAGGTACCCCCGGGGAGCTGTTTTTT
>TRBJ2-3|TRBV5-4|TRBD2|NA
CASSLELAGGTDTQYF
TGTGCCAGCAGCTTGGAACTAGCGGGAGGCACAGATACGCAGTATTTT
>TRBJ1-1|TRBV19|NA|once
CASSHRMNTEAFF
TGTGCCAGTAGTCACAGGATGAACACTGAAGCTTTCTTT
>TRBJ1-2|TRBV28|NA|once
CASPPKTDNYGYTF
TGTGCCAGCCCCCCGAAGACAGATAACTATGGCTACACCTTC
>TRBJ2-2|TRBV19|TRBD2|NA
CASSIDRLAGYTGELFF
TGTGCCAGTAGTATAGACAGACTAGCGGGATACACCGGGGAGCTGTTTTTT
>TRBJ2-3|TRBV18|NA|once
CASSPMYGNTDTQYF
TGTGCCAGCTCACCAATGTATGGGAACACAGATACGCAGTATTTT